These 20 T cell receptor beta chains were sequenced from one sample in a study of T-cell memory formation after mild COVID-19. TCRdb passed the 5' RACE reads through MiXCR, listing each CDR3 protein once. Among approximately 250,000 distinct CDR3 sequences listed, 15% were seen once. Sample: PBMCs or a T cell subset sorted from them (not recorded which). These receptors were obtained from an adult woman who had mild COVID-19 (a few samples of this study predate the infection). Cell type and time point are not known.

This clonotype was detected only a few times. The chain uses TRBV5-1 and TRBJ1-3; D not certain. The CDR3 is 15 amino acids. The V and J ends lost 2 bases and 0 bases respectively, with 9 bases between them. From germline, CDR1 is SGHRS and CDR2 YFSETQ. For the CDR3, the DNA is TGCGCCAGCAGCTTCACTCCGAGCTCTGGAAACACCATATATTTT. Translating gives CASSFTPSSGNTIYF.

The rearrangement links TRBV9 to TRBJ1-2, with D unresolved. Germline loops: CDR1 SGDLS, CDR2 YYNGEE. The CDR3 runs to 15 residues. The V and J ends lost 0 bases and 3 bases respectively, with 12 bases between them. This chain's CDR3 is CASSVDGRLDYGYTF. Written as DNA, the CDR3 is TGTGCCAGCAGCGTAGACGGGAGATTAGACTATGGCTACACCTTC.

The chain combines TRBV7-9 with TRBJ2-2, with D perhaps matching TRBD1 (6 bases). The germline CDR1 and CDR2 sequences are SEHNR and FQNEAQ (reference sequence). The CDR3 totals 17 residues. Trimming left V 5 bases short and J 7 bases short, with 23 bases between. CDR3 nucleotide sequence: TGTGCCAGCAGCCGAGGTACGAGAGGACAGCTACACGGGGAGCTGTTTTTT. Amino acid sequence: CASSRGTRGQLHGELFF.

The V and J genes are TRBV12-3 or TRBV12-4 and TRBJ1-2, with 9 bases that match TRBD1. The CDR3 runs to 12 residues. Trimming removed 8 bases from V and 8 bases from J; junction bases left unmatched: 6. The CDR3 DNA reads TGTGCCAGCGCGGGGACAGGGAGCGGCTACACCTTC. Protein: CASAGTGSGYTF.

CDR3 DNA: TGTGCCAGCAGCTCGGGAGACAGGGGGCAAAAACTGTTTTTT. This sequence encodes CASSSGDRGQKLFF. The rearrangement joins TRBV9 to TRBJ1-4; TRBD1 matches 10 bases. The germline CDR1 and CDR2 sequences are SGDLS and YYNGEE. There are 14 residues in the CDR3. J lost 9 bases, V lost 4 bases, and 6 bases had no gene match.

This clonotype was counted only a few times. The chain couples TRBV6-6 to TRBJ2-5; D is tentatively TRBD1 or TRBD2 (5 bases each). The length of the CDR3 is 13 residues. Trimming stripped 7 bases from V and 4 bases from J, with 13 bases between. Germline-derived CDR1 and CDR2 are MNHNY and SVGAGI (reference sequence). The CDR3 reads CASTGQGRETQYF. In nucleotides, the CDR3 is TGTGCCAGCACTGGCCAGGGACGAGAGACCCAGTACTTC.

V usage is TRBV20-1 and J usage is TRBJ1-2, with 7 bases matching TRBD1. J gave up 4 bases and V 1 base, and 3 bases lay outside the gene matches. This CDR3 spans 13 amino acids. Germline assignment: CDR1 DFQATT and CDR2 SNEGSKA (reference sequence). The CDR3 here is CSARVGDSYGYTF. The DNA for the CDR3 is TGCAGTGCTAGAGTAGGGGACAGCTATGGCTACACCTTC.

This clonotype was counted between two and nine times. CDR3 loop: CASSSPWTSGSSYNEQFF. The CDR3 region has the DNA TGTGCCAGCAGCTCCCCATGGACTAGCGGCAGTTCCTACAATGAGCAGTTCTTC. The rearrangement links TRBV11-3 to TRBJ2-1; 10 bases align to TRBD2. V dropped 4 bases and J dropped 1; count of bases not matched to a gene: 10. Germline CDR1 is SGHNT and CDR2 is YENEEA. This CDR3 comprises 18 residues.

The J gene is TRBJ2-5, the V gene TRBV5-4; D is unclear. CDR3 length equals 15 residues. Germline CDR1 is SGHNT and CDR2 is YYREEE (reference sequence). The V gene lost 0 bases and the J gene lost 2 bases, with 11 bases spanning the gap. The CDR3 DNA reads TGTGCCAGCAGCTTGGTGGCGGCAAGTCAAGAGACCCAGTACTTC. This sequence encodes CASSLVAASQETQYF.

The sample holds many counts of this clonotype. V and J are TRBV12-3 or TRBV12-4 and TRBJ2-6; D is unresolved. The V gene lost 8 bases and the J gene lost 4 bases, with 18 bases spanning the gap. The CDR3 has 16 residues. The CDR3 DNA reads TGTGCCAGCGGGCCTACTCCAGGTTCAGGGGCCAACGTCCTGACTTTC. Protein: CASGPTPGSGANVLTF.

The table lists this clonotype with a few counts. J is TRBJ2-5 and V is TRBV5-8; 11 bases line up with TRBD1. There are 15 residues in the CDR3. The V segment lost 3 bases and the J segment 5 bases; nucleotides outside the gene matches: 6. From germline, CDR1 is SGHTS and CDR2 YDEGEE. CDR3 bases: TGTGCCAGCAGCTCCCGGACAGGGGGCCTGGAGACCCAGTACTTC. This codes for CASSSRTGGLETQYF.

This clonotype was recorded only once. This chain uses TRBV4-1 with TRBJ1-1, with D perhaps matching TRBD1 (5 bases). Deletions cut 2 bases from V and 4 bases from J, with 14 bases between. Germline V gives CDR1 MGHRA, CDR2 YSYEKL. The CDR3 spans 15 residues. The CDR3 sequence is CASSQLASGTTEAFF. The DNA for the CDR3 is TGCGCCAGCAGCCAATTGGCGTCAGGGACCACTGAAGCTTTCTTT.

A few counts support this clonotype. The rearrangement joins TRBV4-2 to TRBJ2-4; unclear D gene. V was shortened by 2 bases and J by 0 bases, with 14 bases between the two germline ends. This CDR3 has 17 residues. The germline V gene encodes CDR1 LGHNA and CDR2 YNFKEQ. CDR3: CASSQRSGILAKNIQYF. The CDR3, as DNA: TGTGCCAGCAGCCAACGTAGTGGAATACTAGCCAAAAACATTCAGTACTTC.

This clonotype was counted between two and nine times. The V gene is TRBV24-1, the J gene TRBJ2-1, with TRBD2 matching 11 bases. J gave up 12 bases and V 3 bases, and 9 bases lay outside the gene matches. Germline V gene lookup returns CDR1 KGHDR and CDR2 SFDVKD. The CDR3 is 15 amino acids. The CDR3 region has the DNA TGTGCCACCAGTGATCAAACGATAGCGGGAGGGGGGCAGTTCTTC. It is translated as CATSDQTIAGGGQFF.

This clonotype was observed at least ten times. This chain links TRBV7-9 with TRBJ1-1, with 7 bases that match TRBD1. Germline values: CDR1 SEHNR, CDR2 FQNEAQ (reference sequence). V gave up 4 bases and J gave up 1 base; unmatched junction bases: 15. This CDR3 has 18 amino acids. The CDR3 region is CASSSSQNRGGPNTEAFF. As DNA, the CDR3 is TGTGCCAGCAGCTCCTCTCAGAACAGGGGAGGTCCGAACACTGAAGCTTTCTTT.

The chain joins TRBV9 to TRBJ1-1, with 7 bases that match TRBD1. This CDR3 region has 17 residues. Germline-derived CDR1 and CDR2 are SGDLS and YYNGEE. J gave up 6 bases and V 4 bases, and 18 bases lay outside the gene matches. The CDR3 loop is CASSKYPRSQGGSEAFF. The CDR3 DNA sequence: TGTGCCAGCAGCAAATATCCCCGGTCTCAGGGGGGCTCTGAAGCTTTCTTT. Together with reference TRBV9 and TRBJ1-1, the CDR3 gives the full variable domain: DSGVTQTPKHLITATGQRVTLRCSPRSGDLSVYWYQQSLDQGLQFLIQYYNGEERAKGNILERFSAQQFPDLHSELNLSSLELGDSALYFCASSKYPRSQGGSEAFFGQGTRLTVV.

This clonotype was picked up a small number of times. J is TRBJ1-5 and V is TRBV4-3; the D is unclear. V was trimmed by 1 base and J by 6 bases, leaving 10 bases between them. Germline-derived CDR1 and CDR2 are LGHNA and YSLEER. The CDR3 is made up of 14 amino acids. This CDR3 is CASSQGPGSQPQHF. The DNA of the CDR3 is TGCGCCAGCAGCCAAGGGCCAGGATCTCAGCCCCAGCATTTT.

This clonotype came up a few times. This rearrangement joins TRBV5-1 to TRBJ2-1; D is possibly TRBD1 (6 bases). The CDR3 loop spans 16 amino acids. Trimming removed 2 bases at V and 1 base at J, with 13 bases between. CDR1 is SGHRS, CDR2 YFSETQ, per germline. The CDR3 protein is CASSFLGTTSYNEQFF. The DNA for the CDR3 is TGCGCCAGCAGCTTTTTGGGGACAACGTCCTACAATGAGCAGTTCTTC.

The V gene is TRBV5-1, the J gene TRBJ1-6; TRBD1 agrees at 8 bases. This CDR3 comprises 15 residues. V lost 1 base to trimming and J lost 5 bases; unmatched junction nucleotides: 2. CDR1 SGHRS and CDR2 YFSETQ come from the germline V gene. The CDR3 nucleotides read TGCGCCAGCAGCTTGTGGGGACAGGATAATTCACCCCTCCACTTT. It yields the protein CASSLWGQDNSPLHF.

The rearrangement joins TRBV5-1 to TRBJ2-1, with D perhaps TRBD1 (6 bases). CDR1 is SGHRS and CDR2 is YFSETQ in the germline V gene. V lost 5 bases to trimming and J lost 2 bases, with 17 bases between them. The CDR3 totals 16 residues. CDR3 in DNA: TGCGCCAGCAGTCAGGCAGGGGAAGGAGCCTACAATGAGCAGTTCTTC. Translation: CASSQAGEGAYNEQFF. Together with reference TRBV5-1 and TRBJ2-1, the CDR3 gives the full variable domain: KAGVTQTPRYLIKTRGQQVTLSCSPISGHRSVSWYQQTPGQGLQFLFEYFSETQRNKGNFPGRFSGRQFSNSRSEMNVSTLELGDSALYLCASSQAGEGAYNEQFFGPGTRLTVL.